The sequence of this TCR beta chain was determined in a study of monozygotic twins with inflammatory bowel disease. Template switching was used to attach UMIs, which incorporated a 6-nucleotide sample barcode. One entry per CDR3 protein, without DNA, is what TCRdb gives after re-calling the 5' RACE reads. The ten top clones account for 2.4%, within a sample of over 150,000 distinct CDR3 sequences. The CDR3 length is 17 residues. Germline V gene lookup returns CDR1 SEHNR and CDR2 FQNEAQ (reference sequence). This sequence joins TRBV7-9 and TRBJ1-1; TCRdb gives TRBD1 as the D gene, but with no DNA this cannot be confirmed. This clonotype was sampled from a human donor with ulcerative colitis or Crohn's disease, or a healthy co-twin of an affected twin (not recorded which). Sequencing was performed on blood. The CDR3 sequence is CASSLPAGGVVNTEAFF. Drawing the rest from reference TRBV7-9 and TRBJ1-1, the complete variable domain is DTGVSQNPRHKITKRGQNVTFRCDPISEHNRLYWYRQTLGQGPEFLTYFQNEAQLEKSRLLSDRFSAERPKGSFSTLEIQRTEQGDSAMYLCASSLPAGGVVNTEAFFGQGTRLTVV.